The 26 T cell receptor beta chains given below trace back to one sample, sequenced in a study of T cells in Graves' hyperthyroidism and ophthalmopathy. It was RNA transcripts that yielded the amplified TCR beta CDR3 regions. The HTBI primer set served for first-round RT-PCR of the TCR CDR3. TCRdb re-called the multiplex PCR reads with MiXCR, one entry per CDR3 protein. The sample consists of a few hundred thousand distinct CDR3 sequences, around 20% of them appearing once. Sequenced material: blood. These receptors originate from a man in his forties or fifties with Graves' ophthalmopathy.

The sample holds many counts of this clonotype. The chain joins TRBV28 to TRBJ2-5; D gene unclear. The germline V gene has CDR1 MDHEN and CDR2 SYDVKM. The CDR3 is made up of 14 amino acids. Trimming pared 1 base from V and 3 bases from J, leaving 9 bases between. The DNA for the CDR3 is TGTGCCAGCAGTTTATTGGTGCTAGAAGAGACCCAGTACTTC. Translating it yields CASSLLVLEETQYF.

J is TRBJ2-7 and V is TRBV4-1; TRBD1 agrees at 8 bases. Unmatched junction bases numbered 5, after V lost 4 bases and J lost 3 bases. This CDR3 is built from 14 residues. From germline, CDR1 is MGHRA and CDR2 YSYEKL. CDR3 sequence: CASSRQDRDYEQYF. The CDR3 DNA reads as TGCGCCAGCAGCCGACAGGACAGGGACTACGAGCAGTACTTC.

This clonotype was seen many times. V gene TRBV28 combines with J gene TRBJ2-7, with unresolved D. With 3 bases removed from V and 9 bases from J, the gap between germline ends came to 15 bases. Germline loops: CDR1 MDHEN, CDR2 SYDVKM. The CDR3 spans 13 residues. The CDR3 loop is CASSFVYGRGQYF. The CDR3 DNA reads TGTGCCAGCAGTTTTGTGTATGGGCGAGGGCAGTACTTC.

J is TRBJ1-6 and V is TRBV2; D is perhaps TRBD1 (6 bases). V lost 9 bases, J lost 6 bases, and 18 bases lay in between. The CDR3 extends over 15 amino acids. Germline-derived CDR1 and CDR2 are SNHLY and FYNNEI. CDR3 in amino acids: CARKIQGRGNSPLHF. CDR3 nucleotide sequence: TGTGCCAGGAAGATACAGGGCCGGGGTAATTCACCCCTCCACTTT.

This clonotype has only a few counts. The CDR3: CASSRKTGSNEQFF. The DNA of the CDR3 is TGTGCCAGCAGCCGAAAGACAGGGAGCAATGAGCAGTTCTTC. The V gene is TRBV6-1, the J gene TRBJ2-1; 7 positions agree with TRBD1. V trimming: 6 bases; J trimming: 6 bases; junction bases outside the gene matches: 8. The CDR3 runs to 14 residues. Germline V lookup: CDR1 MNHNS, CDR2 SASEGT.

On this clonotype: The junction shows a germline mismatch at one end, possibly a read error. The chain links TRBV29-1 to TRBJ1-1; 7 nucleotides match TRBD1. Germline CDR1 SQVTM, CDR2 ANQGSEA. The CDR3 length is 14 residues. CDR3 coding DNA: TGCAGCGTGGAAGGGGGCTCGGTGAACACTGAAGCTTTCTTT. Its protein product is CSVEGGSVNTEAFF. Based on the CDR3 plus reference TRBV29-1 and TRBJ1-1, the full variable domain is SAVISQKPSRDICQRGTSLTIQCQVDSQVTMMFWYRQQPGQSLTLIATANQGSEATYESGFVIDKFPISRPNLTFSTLTVSNMSPEDSSIYLCSVEGGSVNTEAFFGQGTRLTVV.

This clonotype was recorded a few times. V usage is TRBV6-1 and J usage is TRBJ1-5, with a possible D match to TRBD1 (6 bases). This CDR3 has 15 amino acids. The germline V gene encodes CDR1 MNHNS and CDR2 SASEGT. Trimming pared 6 bases from V and 5 bases from J, leaving 17 bases between. Here the CDR3 DNA reads TGTGCCAGCAGGGGGGGACATGTTAGAGATCAGCCCCAGCATTTT. Its protein is CASRGGHVRDQPQHF.

This clonotype was found many times. V gene TRBV3-1 combines with J gene TRBJ2-7, with TRBD2 identical over 9 bases. The J segment lost 6 bases and the V segment lost 0 bases, leaving 3 bases of the junction unmatched. CDR3 length: 14 residues. Germline V gene sequence: CDR1 LGHDT, CDR2 YNNKEL (reference sequence). The CDR3 nucleotides read TGTGCCAGCAGCCAAGATCGCGGGAGGGCCGAGCAGTACTTC. The encoded protein is CASSQDRGRAEQYF.

This clonotype was seen at least ten times. The V and J genes are TRBV7-2 and TRBJ1-5, with D perhaps matching TRBD1 (5 bases). V lost 4 bases and J lost 2, with 15 bases in between. Germline CDR1 SGHTA, CDR2 FQGNSA. The CDR3 sequence is 16 residues long. The CDR3 coding sequence is TGTGCCAGCAGCTCGCGGGGGGGTTCCGGCAATCAGCCCCAGCATTTT. Amino acids: CASSSRGGSGNQPQHF.

This clonotype was seen only a few times. The chain joins TRBV4-1 to TRBJ2-4; tentative D call: TRBD1 (6 bases). V was pared by 0 bases and J by 8 bases, with 11 bases between. The germline CDR1 and CDR2 sequences are MGHRA and YSYEKL. This CDR3 is built from 14 residues. CDR3 amino acids: CASSQEGALDIQYF. The DNA of the CDR3 is TGCGCCAGCAGCCAAGAGGGGGCTTTGGACATTCAGTACTTC.

This clonotype appeared a few times. This chain joins TRBV7-9 and TRBJ1-2; weak D call: TRBD1 (6 bases). The CDR3 is 14 residues long. The germline V gene has CDR1 SEHNR and CDR2 FQNEAQ (reference sequence). Trimming took 2 bases from V and 4 from J, leaving 11 bases between them. CDR3 nucleotide sequence: TGTGCCAGCAGCTTAAGGACAGAGTCCTATGGCTACACCTTC. Translated, it gives CASSLRTESYGYTF.

This chain joins TRBV19 and TRBJ2-7, with a possible D match to TRBD1 (6 bases). Germline V gene sequence: CDR1 LNHDA, CDR2 SQIVND (reference sequence). V dropped 5 bases and J dropped 6 bases, with 14 bases sitting between them. CDR3 length: 13 residues. The CDR3 DNA reads TGTGCCAGTAGTTTCAACCGACAGGCCGAGCAGTACTTC. This encodes CASSFNRQAEQYF.

The chain employs TRBV27 and TRBJ1-2; 9 bases are a match to TRBD1. With V trimmed by 5 bases and J by 4 bases, 11 bases remained unmatched. The CDR3 runs to 16 residues. Germline CDR1 and CDR2: MNHEY and SMNVEV (reference sequence). CDR3 DNA: TGTGCCAGCAGTCCCGACAGGGGGTTACGTCGCTATGGCTACACCTTC. Translated, it gives CASSPDRGLRRYGYTF.

This clonotype was seen a handful of times. The V and J genes are TRBV4-1 and TRBJ2-3, with a weak D call TRBD2 (6 bases). There are 13 residues in the CDR3. Trimming pared 3 bases from V and 6 bases from J, leaving 10 bases between. Germline V gene data show CDR1 as MGHRA and CDR2 as YSYEKL. DNA for the CDR3: TGCGCCAGCAGCCACGGGGACTTGGATACGCAGTATTTT. This gives the protein CASSHGDLDTQYF.

This chain connects TRBV6-1 to TRBJ2-7, with a possible D match to TRBD2 (5 bases). With 1 base removed from V and 6 bases from J, the gap between germline ends came to 16 bases. Germline V lookup: CDR1 MNHNS, CDR2 SASEGT. The CDR3 is 15 amino acids. DNA of the CDR3: TGTGCCAGCAGTGAAGAATCCCAACGAGGGCGCGAGCAGTACTTC. Translated: CASSEESQRGREQYF.

The genes are TRBV28 and TRBJ2-1; tentative D call: TRBD2 (6 bases). Germline CDR1 MDHEN, CDR2 SYDVKM. CDR3 length equals 15 residues. V lost 6 bases to trimming and J lost 2 bases, with 14 bases between them. CDR3 DNA sequence: TGTGCCAGCAGAGCAATAGCGGTTACCTACAATGAGCAGTTCTTC. Its translation is CASRAIAVTYNEQFF.

This clonotype was counted ten times or more. J is TRBJ1-4 and V is TRBV11-2; possible D gene TRBD1, 6 bases. V lost 6 bases and J lost 7, with 12 bases in between. Germline CDR1 is SGHAT and CDR2 is FQNNGV. The CDR3 runs to 13 residues. This chain's CDR3 is CASSNYRAEKLFF. The CDR3 DNA follows: TGTGCCAGCAGTAACTACAGGGCTGAAAAACTGTTTTTT.

This clonotype was observed a handful of times. The rearrangement links TRBV28 to TRBJ2-1; D not certain. Trimming left V 2 bases short and J 3 bases short, with 11 bases between. Germline V gives CDR1 MDHEN, CDR2 SYDVKM. The length of the CDR3 is 15 residues. CDR3 region: CASSLTESLYNEQFF. The CDR3, as DNA: TGTGCCAGCAGTTTAACGGAGAGCCTCTACAATGAGCAGTTCTTC.

CDR3 nucleotides: TGCGCCAGCAGGTCTACCACAGGGGGCTCTGGAAACACCATATATTTT. Its protein product is CASRSTTGGSGNTIYF. V and J are TRBV5-1 and TRBJ1-3; TRBD1 agrees at 8 bases. The CDR3 contains 16 residues. Trimming at V came to 5 bases and at J to 0 bases, leaving 7 bases not matched to a gene. From germline, CDR1 is SGHRS and CDR2 YFSETQ. Full variable domain (missing parts from reference TRBV5-1 and TRBJ1-3): KAGVTQTPRYLIKTRGQQVTLSCSPISGHRSVSWYQQTPGQGLQFLFEYFSETQRNKGNFPGRFSGRQFSNSRSEMNVSTLELGDSALYLCASRSTTGGSGNTIYFGEGSWLTVV.

The rearrangement joins TRBV7-8 to TRBJ2-3, with unresolved D. The germline V and J ends were trimmed by 3 bases and 5 bases, with 15 bases remaining between them. This CDR3 region has 15 residues. Germline V gene lookup returns CDR1 SGHVS and CDR2 FQNEAQ. The CDR3 loop is CASSFIGPGVDTQYF. The CDR3 DNA reads as TGTGCCAGCAGCTTTATAGGCCCTGGTGTAGATACGCAGTATTTT.

This clonotype was counted many times. The chain uses TRBV3-1 and TRBJ2-5; TRBD2 aligns across 12 bases. V trimming: 1 base; J trimming: 3 bases; junction bases outside the gene matches: 0. CDR1 LGHDT and CDR2 YNNKEL come from the germline V gene (reference sequence). The CDR3 is made up of 15 amino acids. This CDR3 is CASSQGLAGEETQYF. In nucleotides, the CDR3 is TGTGCCAGCAGCCAAGGACTAGCGGGAGAAGAGACCCAGTACTTC.

This clonotype was counted only a few times. The CDR3 loop is CASGGQINEKLFF. The CDR3 DNA reads TGTGCCAGCGGGGGACAGATTAATGAAAAACTGTTTTTT. The chain joins TRBV6-1 to TRBJ1-4, with 7 bases that match TRBD1. The CDR3 has 13 amino acids. The ends lost 8 bases at V and 4 bases at J; junction bases unmatched: 4. Germline assignment: CDR1 MNHNS and CDR2 SASEGT.

This clonotype occurred many times. The chain uses TRBV2 and TRBJ2-5, with 8 nucleotides matching TRBD2. J lost 2 bases, V lost 3 bases, and 2 bases had no gene match. The germline V gene encodes CDR1 SNHLY and CDR2 FYNNEI. CDR3 length: 14 amino acids. The chain's CDR3 is CASSEVAGQETQYF. The CDR3 DNA reads TGTGCCAGCAGTGAGGTAGCGGGACAAGAGACCCAGTACTTC.

This clonotype was seen ten or more times. This chain links TRBV28 with TRBJ1-1; tentatively, D is TRBD1 (6 bases). Trimming pared 11 bases from V and 1 base from J, leaving 14 bases between. Germline V lookup: CDR1 MDHEN, CDR2 SYDVKM. This CDR3 contains 13 residues. The CDR3 DNA reads TGTGCCGGATTGGGACACTCGAACACTGAAGCTTTCTTT. It encodes CAGLGHSNTEAFF.

The table lists this clonotype with many counts. The chain joins TRBV30 to TRBJ2-7, with D possibly being TRBD2 (7 bases). V was cut by 5 bases and J by 9 bases, with 23 bases left in between. Germline V lookup: CDR1 GTSNPN, CDR2 SVGIG (reference sequence). This CDR3 has 14 amino acids. The chain's CDR3 is CAWDRGDTSPGQYF. DNA of the CDR3: TGTGCCTGGGACCGGGGGGACACTTCCCCTGGGCAGTACTTC.

This clonotype has only a few counts. The junction and the germline gene differ at one end; a read error may be behind it. The chain combines TRBV2 with TRBJ2-5, with D perhaps TRBD1 or TRBD2 (5 bases each). The CDR3 consists of 13 residues. Per germline, CDR1 SNHLY and CDR2 FYNNEI. For the CDR3, the DNA is TGTGTCAGCAGTGAGGGGAGTAGGGAGACCCAGTACTTC. Protein: CVSSEGSRETQYF.